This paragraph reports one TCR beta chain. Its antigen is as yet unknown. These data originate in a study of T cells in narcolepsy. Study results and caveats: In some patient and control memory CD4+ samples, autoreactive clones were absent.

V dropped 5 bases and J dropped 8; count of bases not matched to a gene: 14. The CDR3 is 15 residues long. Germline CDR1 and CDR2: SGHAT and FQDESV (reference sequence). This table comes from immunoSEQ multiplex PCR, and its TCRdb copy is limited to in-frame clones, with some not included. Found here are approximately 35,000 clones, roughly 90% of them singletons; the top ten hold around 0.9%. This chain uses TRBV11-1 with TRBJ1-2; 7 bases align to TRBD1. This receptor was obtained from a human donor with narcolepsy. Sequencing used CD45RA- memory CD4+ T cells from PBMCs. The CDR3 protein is CASSISLTGEGGYTF. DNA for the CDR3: TGTGCCAGCAGCATAAGCCTAACAGGGGAGGGCGGCTACACCTTC.